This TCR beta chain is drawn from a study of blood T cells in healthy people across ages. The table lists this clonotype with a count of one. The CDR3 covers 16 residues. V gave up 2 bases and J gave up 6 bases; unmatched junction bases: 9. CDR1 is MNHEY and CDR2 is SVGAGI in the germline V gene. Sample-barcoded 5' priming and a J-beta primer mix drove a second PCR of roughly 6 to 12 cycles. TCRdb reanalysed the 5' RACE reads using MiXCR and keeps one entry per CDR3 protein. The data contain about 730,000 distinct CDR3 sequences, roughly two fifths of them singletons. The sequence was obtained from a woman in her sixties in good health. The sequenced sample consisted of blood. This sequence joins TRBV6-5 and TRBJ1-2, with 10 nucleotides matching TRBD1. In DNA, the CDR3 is TGTGCCAGCAGTTACCAGCGACAGGGGGCATCGAATGGCTACACCTTC. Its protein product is CASSYQRQGASNGYTF.